This entry lists 28 T cell receptor beta chains sequenced from one sample in a study of CD8 T cells in Susac syndrome. RNA amounts of roughly 0.45 to 1 ug underwent reverse transcription with random hexamers. TCRdb processed the immunoSEQ multiplex PCR reads anew with MiXCR; each CDR3 protein has one entry. The table has about 130,000 distinct CDR3 sequences, roughly 96% seen once. Sequencing was performed on CD4+ T cells from PBMCs. Receptor source: a human donor in good health.

The rearrangement links TRBV28 to TRBJ2-7; D tentatively reads TRBD1 or TRBD2 (5 bases each). Looked up from germline, CDR1 is MDHEN and CDR2 is SYDVKM. The CDR3 is 15 amino acids. V was pared by 7 bases and J by 9 bases, with 25 bases between. CDR3 sequence (DNA): TGTGCCAGCACTCGAACCGGGACGGCGCTCATCTGGCAGTACTTC. The encoded protein is CASTRTGTALIWQYF.

The chain uses TRBV20-1 and TRBJ1-1; no definite D call. The germline V gene has CDR1 DFQATT and CDR2 SNEGSKA (reference sequence). V dropped 2 bases and J dropped 1 base, with 20 bases sitting between them. The CDR3 contains 17 residues. The CDR3 DNA sequence: TGCAGTGCTAGACCCCTACCTTTCGACAATACGAACACTGAAGCTTTCTTT. This translates into CSARPLPFDNTNTEAFF.

The V and J genes are TRBV5-1 and TRBJ2-1; no clear D gene. CDR3 length: 13 amino acids. CDR1 is SGHRS and CDR2 is YFSETQ in the germline V gene. Trimming took off 5 bases at V and 2 bases at J, with 8 bases between the two ends. CDR3 sequence reads: CASSRGAYNEQFF. For the CDR3, the DNA is TGCGCCAGCAGTCGTGGAGCCTACAATGAGCAGTTCTTC.

Only a few counts were recorded for this clonotype. This chain joins TRBV19 and TRBJ2-7, with 9 bases aligning to TRBD1. Germline assignment: CDR1 LNHDA and CDR2 SQIVND (reference sequence). V shed 6 bases, J shed 0 bases, and the junction held 6 bases outside the gene matches. This CDR3 region has 15 residues. The chain's CDR3 is CASRSGQGPSYEQYF. The CDR3 nucleotides are TGTGCCAGTAGATCGGGACAGGGTCCCTCCTACGAGCAGTACTTC.

This clonotype was observed once. The rearrangement joins TRBV5-6 to TRBJ2-1; D may be TRBD2 (5 bases). The CDR3 is 17 residues long. Trimming left V 4 bases short and J 4 bases short, with 21 bases between. From germline, CDR1 is SGHDT and CDR2 YYEEEE. CDR3 coding DNA: TGTGCCAGCAGCGGACTGCCCGTAAGCGGAGTATACAATGAGCAGTTCTTC. Its protein is CASSGLPVSGVYNEQFF.

This clonotype came up a few times. The rearrangement joins TRBV5-4 to TRBJ2-7; D gene uncertain. Germline loops: CDR1 SGHNT, CDR2 YYREEE (reference sequence). Trimming took 2 bases from V and 1 from J, leaving 7 bases between them. CDR3 size: 13 residues. CDR3 nucleotide sequence: TGTGCCAGCAGCTTAGAGGTTTCCTACGAGCAGTACTTC. It specifies CASSLEVSYEQYF.

The chain recombines TRBV18 with TRBJ2-5; D gene ambiguous. CDR1 and CDR2 from the germline V gene are KGHSH and LQKENI. V shed 6 bases and J shed 7 bases, with 12 bases lying between them. The CDR3 has 12 amino acids. CDR3 protein: CASSRQLGTQYF. CDR3 sequence (DNA): TGTGCCAGCTCCCGCCAGCTGGGGACCCAGTACTTC.

The gene calls are TRBV7-2 and TRBJ1-2; D gene ambiguous. This CDR3 region has 18 residues. Germline V lookup: CDR1 SGHTA, CDR2 FQGNSA. Trimming pared 4 bases from V and 4 bases from J, leaving 25 bases between. The CDR3 DNA reads TGTGCCAGCAGCTCAACCTCGCCGGGCGCGACACTGGGCTATGGCTACACCTTC. Its protein is CASSSTSPGATLGYGYTF.

The rearrangement joins TRBV2 to TRBJ2-2; D ambiguous. Per germline, CDR1 SNHLY and CDR2 FYNNEI. The CDR3 runs to 14 residues. V dropped 4 bases and J dropped 1 base, with 7 bases sitting between them. The CDR3 loop reads CASSVAWNTGELFF. DNA of the CDR3: TGTGCCAGCAGTGTTGCATGGAACACCGGGGAGCTGTTTTTT.

The chain employs TRBV5-1 and TRBJ2-7, with D possibly TRBD2 on 7 matching bases. CDR3 length: 15 amino acids. The V gene's germline CDR1 is SGHRS and CDR2 YFSETQ. V was clipped by 5 bases and J by 2 bases, with 17 bases between them. The CDR3 is CASSPGGGATYEQYF. In nucleotides, the CDR3 is TGCGCCAGCAGTCCAGGCGGGGGCGCAACCTACGAGCAGTACTTC.

The chain carries TRBV19 and TRBJ2-7; 8 bases match TRBD2. The length of the CDR3 is 15 residues. CDR1 LNHDA and CDR2 SQIVND come from the germline V gene (reference sequence). The V gene end was trimmed by 5 bases and the J gene end by 5 bases; junction bases not matched to a gene: 11. The CDR3 bases are TGTGCCAGTAGTCTAACCGGGACTAGGATTCACGAGCAGTACTTC. It is translated as CASSLTGTRIHEQYF.

V gene TRBV4-1 combines with J gene TRBJ1-2, with D hard to call. Germline V gene lookup returns CDR1 MGHRA and CDR2 YSYEKL. The CDR3 covers 15 residues. Trimming pared 0 bases from V and 4 bases from J, leaving 12 bases between. CDR3 bases: TGCGCCAGCAGCCAAGATCTCCGAACCTTCTATGGCTACACCTTC. Amino acid sequence: CASSQDLRTFYGYTF.

This clonotype has just one count. The V gene is TRBV25-1, the J gene TRBJ2-3; 8 bases are shared with TRBD1. Germline-derived CDR1 and CDR2 are MGHDK and SYGVNS. Trimming cost V 4 bases and J 0 bases; bases outside gene matches: 3. This CDR3 is built from 15 residues. The CDR3 region has the DNA TGTGCCAGCAGTGGCCGGGACAGGAGCACAGATACGCAGTATTTT. It specifies CASSGRDRSTDTQYF.

The V gene is TRBV2, the J gene TRBJ2-7; D might be TRBD1 (5 bases). Trimming removed 6 bases at V and 4 bases at J, with 10 bases between. The CDR3 is made up of 12 amino acids. Germline V CDR1 and CDR2: SNHLY, FYNNEI. CDR3 residues: CASRYDSYEQYF. CDR3 DNA: TGTGCCAGCAGGTACGACAGTTACGAGCAGTACTTC.

Written as DNA, the CDR3 is TGTGCCAGCAATCGGGGGTACCAAGAGACCCAGTACTTC. Its translation is CASNRGYQETQYF. The chain joins TRBV2 to TRBJ2-5; D is possibly TRBD2 (6 bases). CDR1 is SNHLY and CDR2 is FYNNEI in the germline V gene. Deletions cut 7 bases from V and 0 bases from J, with 9 bases between. The CDR3 extends over 13 amino acids.

The chain has TRBV5-1 and TRBJ2-1, with 8 bases matching TRBD2. Per the germline V gene, CDR1 is SGHRS and CDR2 is YFSETQ. The J segment lost 13 bases and the V segment lost 0 bases, leaving 6 bases of the junction unmatched. CDR3 length equals 13 residues. Here the CDR3 reads CASSLALAEAQFF. The CDR3, as DNA: TGCGCCAGCAGCTTGGCACTAGCGGAGGCTCAGTTCTTC.

The chain has TRBV28 and TRBJ2-3; a possible D gene is TRBD1 (5 bases). The CDR3 runs 15 residues. V shed 6 bases and J shed 1 base, with 14 bases lying between them. Germline CDR1 is MDHEN and CDR2 is SYDVKM. CDR3 in DNA: TGTGCCAGCAGCCCCCGACAGACCCGCACAGATACGCAGTATTTT. It yields the protein CASSPRQTRTDTQYF.

The rearrangement uses TRBV10-3 and TRBJ1-5; TRBD1 matches 9 bases. CDR3 size: 15 residues. Germline V gene sequence: CDR1 ENHRY, CDR2 SYGVKD. Unmatched junction bases numbered 10, after V lost 8 bases and J lost 5 bases. The CDR3 DNA is TGTGCCATCGGGACACAGGGGGCCGAAGATCAGCCCCAGCATTTT. The encoded protein is CAIGTQGAEDQPQHF.

CDR3 sequence (DNA): TGTGCCAGCTCCTTCACAGAGGGTACCTACGAGCAGTACTTC. Amino acid sequence: CASSFTEGTYEQYF. The V call is TRBV28, the J call TRBJ2-7; maybe TRBD2 (5 bases). This CDR3 spans 14 amino acids. The germline gives CDR1 MDHEN, CDR2 SYDVKM. V was shortened by 8 bases and J by 2 bases, with 16 bases between the two germline ends. The full variable domain, rest sourced from reference TRBV28 and TRBJ2-7, is DVKVTQSSRYLVKRTGEKVFLECVQDMDHENMFWYRQDPGLGLRLIYFSYDVKMKEKGDIPEGYSVSREKKERFSLILESASTNQTSMYLCASSFTEGTYEQYFGPGTRLTVT.

V usage is TRBV12-3 or TRBV12-4 and J usage is TRBJ2-7; the D is unclear. The CDR3 totals 13 residues. Trimming left V 4 bases short and J 2 bases short, with 9 bases between. CDR3 nucleotides: TGTGCCAGCAGTTCTTCCTTGGCCTACGAGCAGTACTTC. The encoded protein is CASSSSLAYEQYF.

The chain joins TRBV30 to TRBJ1-1; the match to TRBD1 covers 7 bases. The CDR3 is 14 residues long. Trimming removed 2 bases from V and 2 bases from J; junction bases left unmatched: 5. Germline V gene sequence: CDR1 GTSNPN, CDR2 SVGIG (reference sequence). CDR3 region: CAWSRDRANTEAFF. CDR3 nucleotide sequence: TGTGCCTGGAGTCGCGACAGGGCTAACACTGAAGCTTTCTTT.

The chain joins TRBV29-1 to TRBJ2-2; the D gene is possibly TRBD2 (5 bases). The CDR3 extends over 14 amino acids. V lost 4 bases and J 0 bases, leaving 9 bases between the germline ends. CDR1 SQVTM and CDR2 ANQGSEA come from the germline V gene. CDR3 protein: CSVARDSNTGELFF. DNA for the CDR3: TGCAGCGTTGCCCGGGATTCGAACACCGGGGAGCTGTTTTTT.

CDR3 region: CATSRDRTGNGYTF. In nucleotides, the CDR3 is TGTGCCACCAGCAGAGATAGGACAGGGAATGGCTACACCTTC. The V gene is TRBV15, the J gene TRBJ1-2; TRBD1 matches at 8 bases. This CDR3 region has 14 residues. Trimming at V came to 0 bases and at J to 6 bases, leaving 3 bases not matched to a gene. In germline, CDR1 is LNHNV, CDR2 YYDKDF (reference sequence).

This rearrangement joins TRBV6-5 to TRBJ2-3; 7 bases are a match to TRBD1. The CDR3 contains 14 residues. V gave up 5 bases and J gave up 1 base; unmatched junction bases: 3. Germline V gene lookup returns CDR1 MNHEY and CDR2 SVGAGI. CDR3 coding DNA: TGTGCCAGCAGTCACGACAGGGGCACAGATACGCAGTATTTT. Translating gives CASSHDRGTDTQYF.

The chain combines TRBV29-1 with TRBJ1-2; a weak D match, TRBD1 (5 bases). The CDR3 consists of 13 residues. Germline CDR1 SQVTM, CDR2 ANQGSEA. V lost 4 bases to trimming and J lost 7 bases, with 16 bases between them. The CDR3 protein is CSVGREAGPGYTF. CDR3 DNA: TGCAGCGTTGGTCGCGAGGCGGGGCCTGGCTACACCTTC. Full variable domain (outside the CDR3, taken from reference TRBV29-1 and TRBJ1-2): SAVISQKPSRDICQRGTSLTIQCQVDSQVTMMFWYRQQPGQSLTLIATANQGSEATYESGFVIDKFPISRPNLTFSTLTVSNMSPEDSSIYLCSVGREAGPGYTFGSGTRLTVV.

The chain links TRBV7-2 to TRBJ2-2; no clear D gene. This CDR3 spans 15 amino acids. Trimming shortened V by 0 bases and J by 0 bases, and 5 bases separated the two germline ends. Germline loops: CDR1 SGHTA, CDR2 FQGNSA. The DNA for the CDR3 is TGTGCCAGCAGCTTAGCCGTTTCGAACACCGGGGAGCTGTTTTTT. Residues: CASSLAVSNTGELFF. Full variable domain (rest looked up from reference TRBV7-2 and TRBJ2-2): GAGVSQSPSNKVTEKGKDVELRCDPISGHTALYWYRQSLGQGLEFLIYFQGNSAPDKSGLPSDRFSAERTGGSVSTLTIQRTQQEDSAVYLCASSLAVSNTGELFFGEGSRLTVL.

The chain carries TRBV28 and TRBJ2-3; D uncertain. This CDR3 spans 13 amino acids. With 0 bases removed from V and 2 bases from J, the gap between germline ends came to 3 bases. Germline loops: CDR1 MDHEN, CDR2 SYDVKM. The CDR3 spells CASSLWTTDTQYF. The DNA for the CDR3 is TGTGCCAGCAGTTTATGGACCACAGATACGCAGTATTTT.

The chain carries TRBV29-1 and TRBJ2-1; D unclear. Looked up from germline, CDR1 is SQVTM and CDR2 is ANQGSEA. V dropped 5 bases and J dropped 0 bases, with 20 bases sitting between them. This CDR3 has 17 amino acids. CDR3: CSVHAQRARSSYNEQFF. CDR3 nucleotide sequence: TGCAGCGTTCACGCCCAAAGAGCGCGAAGCTCCTACAATGAGCAGTTCTTC.